This T cell receptor beta chain was sequenced in a study of blood T cell repertoires in COVID-19. Study-wide background: The study drew acute and convalescent COVID-19 samples from the United States, Italy and Spain. Nucleic acid was either cDNA or gDNA, and it came from T cells, B-cell-depleted T cells, or PBMCs.

Germline V lookup: CDR1 SGHTA, CDR2 FQGNSA. The length of the CDR3 is 15 residues. Trimming cost V 4 bases and J 2 bases; bases outside gene matches: 5. Authors' processing steps: Reference gene primer amplification gave nucleated cell count estimates. Sequencing used immunoSEQ multiplex PCR; TCRdb keeps in-frame clones, though not all of them. The DNA was the basis for D and trimming; V, J and clone size are from that table. The table includes about 93,000 clones, around 90% detected once. The specimen was peripheral blood. The V gene is TRBV7-2, the J gene TRBJ2-3, with 8 bases identical to TRBD1. This TCR derives from a human donor with active COVID-19. The donor label of this sample is uncertain. The CDR3 coding sequence is TGTGCCAGCAGCTCTAGACAGGGGCCCACAGATACGCAGTATTTT. Translation: CASSSRQGPTDTQYF.